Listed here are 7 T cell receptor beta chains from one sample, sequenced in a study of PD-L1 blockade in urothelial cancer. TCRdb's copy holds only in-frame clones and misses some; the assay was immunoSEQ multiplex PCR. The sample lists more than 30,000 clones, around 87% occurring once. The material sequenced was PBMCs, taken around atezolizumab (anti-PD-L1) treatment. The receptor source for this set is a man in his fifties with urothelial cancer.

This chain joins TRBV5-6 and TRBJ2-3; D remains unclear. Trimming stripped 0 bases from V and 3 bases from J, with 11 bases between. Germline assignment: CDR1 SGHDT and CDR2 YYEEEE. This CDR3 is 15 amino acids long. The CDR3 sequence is CASSLEMGRTDTQYF. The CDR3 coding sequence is TGTGCCAGCAGCTTGGAAATGGGCCGAACAGATACGCAGTATTTT.

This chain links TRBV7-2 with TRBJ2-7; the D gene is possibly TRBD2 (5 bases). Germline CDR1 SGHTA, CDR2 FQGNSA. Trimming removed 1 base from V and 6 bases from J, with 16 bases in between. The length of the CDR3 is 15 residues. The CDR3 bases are TGTGCCAGCAGCTTAGAGCTAGGATCCCGGGGCGAGCAGTACTTC. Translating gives CASSLELGSRGEQYF.

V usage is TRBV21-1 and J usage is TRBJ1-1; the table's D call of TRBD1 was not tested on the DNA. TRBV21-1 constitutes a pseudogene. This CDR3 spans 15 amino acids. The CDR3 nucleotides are TGTGCCAGCAGCAAAGATCAGGCGATGAACACTGAAGCTTTCTTT. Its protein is CASSKDQAMNTEAFF.

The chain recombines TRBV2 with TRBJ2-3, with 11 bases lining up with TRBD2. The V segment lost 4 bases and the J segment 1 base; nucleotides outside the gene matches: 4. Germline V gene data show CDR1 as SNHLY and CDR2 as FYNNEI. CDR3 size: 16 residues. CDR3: CASSGGTSGRTDTQYF. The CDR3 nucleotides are TGTGCCAGCAGTGGGGGGACTAGCGGACGCACAGATACGCAGTATTTT.

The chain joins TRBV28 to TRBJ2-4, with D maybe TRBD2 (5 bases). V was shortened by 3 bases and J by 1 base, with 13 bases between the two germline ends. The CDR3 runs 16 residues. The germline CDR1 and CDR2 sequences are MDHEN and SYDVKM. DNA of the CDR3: TGTGCCAGCAGTTTTATCGGGATGGGGGCCAAAAACATTCAGTACTTC. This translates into CASSFIGMGAKNIQYF.

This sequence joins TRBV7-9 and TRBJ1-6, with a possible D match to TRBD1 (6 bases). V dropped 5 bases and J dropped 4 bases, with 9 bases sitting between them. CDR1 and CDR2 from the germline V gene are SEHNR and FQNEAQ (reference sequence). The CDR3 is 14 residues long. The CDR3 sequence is CASSRDTYNSPLHF. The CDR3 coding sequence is TGTGCCAGCAGCCGGGACACTTATAATTCACCCCTCCACTTT.

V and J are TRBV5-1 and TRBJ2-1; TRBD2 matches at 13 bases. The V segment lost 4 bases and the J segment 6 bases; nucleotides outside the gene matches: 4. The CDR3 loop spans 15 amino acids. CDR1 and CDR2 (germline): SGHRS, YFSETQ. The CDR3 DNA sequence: TGCGCCAGCAGCCCAACTAGCGGGGGGGCCAATGAGCAGTTCTTC. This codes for CASSPTSGGANEQFF.